These 21 T cell receptor beta chains share one sample of origin, sequenced in a study of PD-1 blockade in classical Hodgkin lymphoma. The data were produced by immunoSEQ multiplex PCR, yet TCRdb's version contains in-frame clones alone and is incomplete. The table has roughly 13,000 clones, approximately 92% seen once. Each patient experienced a relapse that followed autologous stem cell transplantation, and brentuximab vedotin exposure varied. Here the sequenced sample was peripheral blood mononuclear cells (PBMCs), taken at baseline. These receptors originate from a human donor with classical Hodgkin lymphoma.

The V and J genes are TRBV27 and TRBJ1-5; D is undetermined. The CDR3 contains 16 residues. Per the germline V gene, CDR1 is MNHEY and CDR2 is SMNVEV (reference sequence). V was pared by 2 bases and J by 1 base, with 12 bases between. For the CDR3, the DNA is TGTGCCAGCAGTTTAGGCCCAGGTCCCAGCAATCAGCCCCAGCATTTT. Its protein product is CASSLGPGPSNQPQHF.

The chain couples TRBV28 to TRBJ1-1; D ambiguous. Germline V gives CDR1 MDHEN, CDR2 SYDVKM. The CDR3 length is 13 residues. V was shortened by 5 bases and J by 7 bases, with 14 bases between the two germline ends. CDR3 sequence reads: CASSLNVRFEAFF. DNA of the CDR3: TGTGCCAGCAGTCTGAACGTCCGATTTGAAGCTTTCTTT.

Worth noting for this clone: The junction does not match germline at one end; this may be a read error. The chain uses TRBV27 and TRBJ2-2; unclear D gene. The germline CDR1 and CDR2 sequences are MNHEY and SMNVEV (reference sequence). The CDR3 loop spans 14 amino acids. The CDR3: CASSSRRNTGELFF. In DNA form, the CDR3 reads TGTGCCAGCAGTTCCCGGAGAAACACTGGGGAGCTGTTTTTT.

The chain couples TRBV6-6 to TRBJ2-7, with 7 nucleotides matching TRBD1. The CDR3 totals 14 residues. V gave up 8 bases and J gave up 4 bases; unmatched junction bases: 11. The germline gives CDR1 MNHNY, CDR2 SVGAGI (reference sequence). This chain's CDR3 is CASYRGDSLYEQYF. For the CDR3, the DNA is TGTGCCAGCTACCGTGGGGACAGCCTTTACGAGCAGTACTTC.

This clone was seen once. This sequence joins TRBV25-1 and TRBJ1-4; D is unresolved. Germline V gene data show CDR1 as MGHDK and CDR2 as SYGVNS. The V end was cut by 3 bases, the J end by 4 bases, with 21 bases between. This CDR3 region has 18 residues. The CDR3 DNA is TGTGCCAGCAGTGACTTGAATGAGACCCAAGGATTTAATGAAAAACTGTTTTTT. Its translation is CASSDLNETQGFNEKLFF.

This chain uses TRBV29-1 with TRBJ2-7, with 7 nucleotides matching TRBD1. Losses at the gene ends were 2 bases for V and 3 bases for J; bases not matched to a gene: 4. Germline V CDR1 and CDR2: SQVTM, ANQGSEA. This CDR3 contains 13 residues. The CDR3 region is CSVELQGRYEQYF. The CDR3, as DNA: TGCAGCGTTGAATTACAGGGGCGCTACGAGCAGTACTTC.

The chain joins TRBV2 to TRBJ1-4; 7 nucleotides line up with TRBD1. CDR3 length: 15 amino acids. V shed 6 bases and J 3 bases; nucleotides not matched to a gene: 7. Per germline, CDR1 SNHLY and CDR2 FYNNEI. The CDR3 sequence: CASSVTGLANEKLFF. Written as DNA, the CDR3 is TGTGCCAGCAGCGTGACAGGGCTGGCTAATGAAAAACTGTTTTTT.

The J gene is TRBJ2-3, the V gene TRBV5-5, with 7 bases aligning to TRBD2. The CDR3 extends over 13 amino acids. Losses at the gene ends were 0 bases for V and 11 bases for J; bases not matched to a gene: 6. Per germline, CDR1 SGHKS and CDR2 YYEKEE (reference sequence). The CDR3, as DNA: TGTGCCAGCAGCTTGGAGGCGGGGGTCCGGCAGTATTTT. It encodes CASSLEAGVRQYF.

This clone was counted a single time. V gene TRBV1 combines with J gene TRBJ2-6. TRBV1 constitutes a pseudogene. This CDR3 has 17 residues. CDR3 loop: CTSRGFSAQSRANVLTF. In nucleotides, the CDR3 is TGCACCAGCAGAGGGTTCAGTGCACAAAGTCGGGCCAACGTCCTGACTTTC.

This clone was seen only once. This sequence joins TRBV11-2 and TRBJ1-5, with TRBD1 identical over 7 bases. This CDR3 has 16 residues. Germline V lookup: CDR1 SGHAT, CDR2 FQNNGV. V was clipped by 5 bases and J by 2 bases; unmatched bases: 9. This chain's CDR3 is CASSHNPGQGNQPQHF. The CDR3 DNA follows: TGTGCCAGCAGCCATAACCCTGGACAGGGCAATCAGCCCCAGCATTTT.

The chain has TRBV5-1 and TRBJ1-1; maybe TRBD1 (6 bases). Trimming stripped 1 base from V and 5 bases from J, with 15 bases between. This CDR3 spans 15 amino acids. The germline CDR1 and CDR2 sequences are SGHRS and YFSETQ. CDR3 loop: CASSLIFYQGTEAFF. The CDR3 coding sequence is TGCGCCAGCAGCTTGATATTTTACCAGGGGACTGAAGCTTTCTTT.

The genes are TRBV4-1 and TRBJ2-3; unclear D gene. V dropped 1 base and J dropped 0 bases, with 5 bases sitting between them. This CDR3 region has 14 residues. The germline gives CDR1 MGHRA, CDR2 YSYEKL. CDR3 nucleotide sequence: TGCGCCAGCAGCCAAGGGGCTAGCACAGATACGCAGTATTTT. Translation gives CASSQGASTDTQYF.

The chain combines TRBV10-3 with TRBJ2-7; possibly TRBD2 for D (7 bases). CDR3 length: 14 residues. The germline V and J ends were trimmed by 4 bases and 3 bases, with 13 bases remaining between them. Looked up from germline, CDR1 is ENHRY and CDR2 is SYGVKD. CDR3 DNA: TGTGCCATCAGTGCGGCGGGGGCTTACTACGAGCAGTACTTC. This codes for CAISAAGAYYEQYF.

This clone was recorded only once. V usage is TRBV10-2 and J usage is TRBJ2-7; D call uncertain. V lost 3 bases to trimming and J lost 0 bases, with 12 bases between them. Germline CDR1 WSHSY, CDR2 SAAADI. The length of the CDR3 is 15 residues. The DNA of the CDR3 is TGCGCCAGCAGTGACTCCGGTTGGGGCTCCTACGAGCAGTACTTC. This encodes CASSDSGWGSYEQYF.

V gene TRBV5-4 combines with J gene TRBJ1-3, with 9 positions matching TRBD1. This CDR3 region has 13 residues. The germline V gene has CDR1 SGHNT and CDR2 YYREEE (reference sequence). V lost 4 bases to trimming and J lost 8 bases; unmatched junction nucleotides: 4. Here the CDR3 DNA reads TGTGCCAGCAGCCGGGGACAGGGAGACACCATATATTTT. This gives the protein CASSRGQGDTIYF.

The V and J genes are TRBV28 and TRBJ1-3, with D possibly being TRBD1 (5 bases). This CDR3 region has 16 residues. CDR1 and CDR2 from the germline V gene are MDHEN and SYDVKM. Trimming pared 6 bases from V and 0 bases from J, leaving 15 bases between. The CDR3 sequence: CASRPPGTVSGNTIYF. The CDR3 nucleotides read TGTGCCAGCAGGCCACCCGGGACGGTCTCTGGAAACACCATATATTTT.

The CDR3 is CASSSTSGGPYNEQFF. Here the CDR3 DNA reads TGTGCCAGCAGTTCCACTAGCGGGGGACCATACAATGAGCAGTTCTTC. This sequence joins TRBV6-5 and TRBJ2-1, with TRBD2 identical over 11 bases. Germline CDR1 reads MNHEY; CDR2 reads SVGAGI. CDR3 size: 16 residues. With 4 bases clipped from V and 4 bases from J, the junction kept 6 bases outside the gene matches.

The chain carries TRBV5-1 and TRBJ2-2; D gene unclear. In germline, CDR1 is SGHRS, CDR2 YFSETQ. Trimming took off 4 bases at V and 7 bases at J, with 8 bases between the two ends. The CDR3 loop spans 12 amino acids. This CDR3 is CASSVLGGELFF. The CDR3 DNA sequence: TGCGCCAGCAGCGTGTTGGGCGGGGAGCTGTTTTTT.

This chain joins TRBV7-6 and TRBJ2-3; possible D gene TRBD2, 6 bases. The CDR3 spans 15 residues. Trimming left V 3 bases short and J 1 base short, with 11 bases between. CDR1 is SGHVS and CDR2 is FNYEAQ in the germline V gene. This CDR3 is CASSLFGGRTDTQYF. The CDR3 bases are TGTGCCAGCAGCTTGTTCGGGGGACGCACAGATACGCAGTATTTT.

The gene calls are TRBV7-7 and TRBJ1-5; D is ambiguous. The CDR3 is 13 residues long. Germline CDR1 and CDR2: SSHAT and FNYEAQ (reference sequence). V shed 2 bases and J shed 5 bases, with 7 bases lying between them. The CDR3: CASSLQEDQPQHF. Written as DNA, the CDR3 is TGTGCCAGCAGCTTACAAGAGGATCAGCCCCAGCATTTT. Together with reference TRBV7-7 and TRBJ1-5, the CDR3 gives the full variable domain: GAGVSQSPRYKVTKRGQDVTLRCDPISSHATLYWYQQALGQGPEFLTYFNYEAQPDKSGLPSDRFSAERPEGSISTLTIQRTEQRDSAMYRCASSLQEDQPQHFGDGTRLSIL.

The chain carries TRBV21-1 and TRBJ2-3; TRBD2, the D gene given by the table, was not confirmed from the DNA. TRBV21-1 represents a pseudogene. The CDR3 is 14 amino acids. CDR3 DNA sequence: TGTGCCAGCAGAGGCGGGGGGGCCCAAGATACGCAGTATTTT. Translated, it gives CASRGGGAQDTQYF.